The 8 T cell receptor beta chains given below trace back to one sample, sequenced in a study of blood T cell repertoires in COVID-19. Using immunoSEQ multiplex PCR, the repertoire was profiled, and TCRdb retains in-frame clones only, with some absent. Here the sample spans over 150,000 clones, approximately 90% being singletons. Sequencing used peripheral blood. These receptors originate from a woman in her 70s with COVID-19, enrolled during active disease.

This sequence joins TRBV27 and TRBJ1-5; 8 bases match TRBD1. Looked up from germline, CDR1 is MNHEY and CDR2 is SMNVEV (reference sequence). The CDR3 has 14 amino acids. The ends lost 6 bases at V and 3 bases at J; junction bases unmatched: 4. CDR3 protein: CASSPTGANQPQHF. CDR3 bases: TGTGCCAGCAGCCCGACAGGGGCCAATCAGCCCCAGCATTTT.

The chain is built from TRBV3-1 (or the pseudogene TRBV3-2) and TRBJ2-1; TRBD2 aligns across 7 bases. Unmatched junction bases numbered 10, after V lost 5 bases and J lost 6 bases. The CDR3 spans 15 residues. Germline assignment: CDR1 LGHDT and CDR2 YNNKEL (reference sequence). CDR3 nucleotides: TGTGCCAGCAGCGCTTATGGGAGGGCCCCCAATGAGCAGTTCTTC. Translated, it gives CASSAYGRAPNEQFF.

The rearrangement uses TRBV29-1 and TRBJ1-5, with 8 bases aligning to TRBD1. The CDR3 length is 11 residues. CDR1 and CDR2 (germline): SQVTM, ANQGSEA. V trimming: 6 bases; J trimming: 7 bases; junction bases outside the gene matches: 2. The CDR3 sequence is CSVHRGQPQHF. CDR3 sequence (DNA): TGCAGCGTCCACAGGGGGCAGCCCCAGCATTTT.

The CDR3 is CSVEVQGGHTEAFF. The CDR3 DNA reads TGCAGCGTTGAAGTACAGGGGGGGCACACTGAAGCTTTCTTT. V and J are TRBV29-1 and TRBJ1-1; 8 bases are a match to TRBD1. V lost 1 base to trimming and J lost 3 bases; unmatched junction nucleotides: 4. Germline V gene data show CDR1 as SQVTM and CDR2 as ANQGSEA. The CDR3 has 14 residues.

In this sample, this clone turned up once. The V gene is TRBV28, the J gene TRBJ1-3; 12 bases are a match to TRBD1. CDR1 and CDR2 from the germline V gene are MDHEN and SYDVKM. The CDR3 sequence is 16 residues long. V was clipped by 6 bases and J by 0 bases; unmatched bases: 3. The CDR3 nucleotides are TGTGCCAGCAGGGGGGACAGGGGGCTCTCTGGAAACACCATATATTTT. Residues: CASRGDRGLSGNTIYF.

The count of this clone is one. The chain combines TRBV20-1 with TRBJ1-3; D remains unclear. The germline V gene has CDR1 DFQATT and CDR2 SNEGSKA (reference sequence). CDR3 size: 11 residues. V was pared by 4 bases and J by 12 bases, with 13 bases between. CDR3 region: CSAITEANIYF. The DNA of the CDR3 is TGCAGTGCTATTACAGAAGCCAACATATATTTT.

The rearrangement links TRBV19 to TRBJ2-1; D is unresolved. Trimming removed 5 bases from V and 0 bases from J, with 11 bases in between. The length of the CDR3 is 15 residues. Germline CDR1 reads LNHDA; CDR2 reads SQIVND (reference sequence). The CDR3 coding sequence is TGTGCCAGTAGTCCCCGGTCGAGCTCCTACAATGAGCAGTTCTTC. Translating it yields CASSPRSSSYNEQFF. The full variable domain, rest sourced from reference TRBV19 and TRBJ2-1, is DGGITQSPKYLFRKEGQNVTLSCEQNLNHDAMYWYRQDPGQGLRLIYYSQIVNDFQKGDIAEGYSVSREKKESFPLTVTSAQKNPTAFYLCASSPRSSSYNEQFFGPGTRLTVL.

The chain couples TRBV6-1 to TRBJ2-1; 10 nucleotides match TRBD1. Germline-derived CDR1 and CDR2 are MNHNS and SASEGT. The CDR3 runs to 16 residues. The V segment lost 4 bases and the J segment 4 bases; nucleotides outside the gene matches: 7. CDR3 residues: CASSGFGTGEYNEQFF. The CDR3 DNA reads TGTGCCAGCAGTGGCTTCGGGACAGGGGAATACAATGAGCAGTTCTTC.